This T cell receptor beta chain was obtained from a study of cytomegalovirus exposure and HLA in healthy donors. The wider study: There were roughly 80 million unique TCRs (from HLA-typed donors) in an early data release. Of roughly 400 genotyped donors, around 80% grouped in the Caucasian-associated ancestry cluster.

Healthy bone marrow donors made up the cohort. The study sampled nominally healthy donors, though unrecorded immune exposures were likely. CDR1 is MDHEN, CDR2 SYDVKM, per germline. The CDR3 consists of 15 residues. Trimming took 4 bases from V and 2 from J, leaving 15 bases between them. With 60 Vbeta and 13 Jbeta primers, the PCR was carried out. Clones were sequenced by immunoSEQ multiplex PCR, and TCRdb holds only the in-frame ones, with some missing. Of almost 200,000 clones listed, roughly 83% were seen once; the top ten hold approximately 0.4%. The TCR was taken from a male donor in good health and CMV-seropositive. Sample: PBMCs. V usage is TRBV28 and J usage is TRBJ2-7; D is perhaps TRBD1 (5 bases). CDR3 nucleotide sequence: TGTGCCAGCAGTTCCCCCGTCCGGACAACCTACGAGCAGTACTTC. Translating gives CASSSPVRTTYEQYF.